The present entry profiles one TCR beta chain with its context. Authors' analysis steps: Amplifying reference gene primers gave estimates of nucleated cell counts. Clones were sequenced by immunoSEQ multiplex PCR, and TCRdb holds only the in-frame ones, with some missing. From that table come the V and J calls and clone size; the DNA was used to work out D and trimming. The sample records approximately 170,000 clones, under 90% being singletons. This record belongs to a study of blood T cell repertoires in COVID-19. Study-wide background: Specimens from acute and convalescent COVID-19 originated in the United States, Italy and Spain.

The CDR3 spans 13 residues. Germline loops: CDR1 SNHLY, CDR2 FYNNEI. V was shortened by 7 bases and J by 5 bases, with 13 bases between the two germline ends. J is TRBJ2-3 and V is TRBV2, with TRBD2 as a possible D gene (6 bases). The specimen was PBMCs or T cells enriched from blood (not recorded which). This TCR derives from a woman aged 45 to 65 who had recovered from COVID-19. In nucleotides, the CDR3 is TGTGCCAGCATCTTCGGGAGTCGAGATACGCAGTATTTT. Its protein is CASIFGSRDTQYF.